This T cell receptor (beta chain) was identified during a study of vaccination effects on CD4 cells after COVID-19 (dated by TCRdb to the early 2020s). At the level of the whole study: To identify antigen-specific CD4+ T cell clonotypes by their expansion, the ViraFEST assay first stimulated PBMC with viral peptide pools and then applied TCR sequencing. Post-vaccine samples across the study were collected a median of 72 days after the second dose, with a range of 14 to 241. Some 2 million PBMC per well were cultured in IMDM with about 4.6% human AB serum, 10 IU/ml IL-2 and gentamicin, plus 10 ug/ml peptides. In both COVID-19 convalescent patients and infection-naive vaccine recipients, the study compared SARS-CoV-2 spike-specific CD4+ TCR repertoires from before mRNA vaccination with those from after it. The full study included fewer than eleven COVID-19 convalescent patients and a few SARS-CoV-2-naive healthy vaccine recipients. Cultures from other donors in the study were sequenced with the Oncomine TCR Beta short-read assay on an Illumina iSeq 100. Findings and caveats that apply to the study as a whole: The study was limited by a small number of convalescent patients, and early post-infection timepoints were lacking. Clones induced by infection and clones induced by vaccination both contracted markedly at late timepoints after vaccination, which fits with T cell responses waning over time. Among healthy vaccine recipients, nearly all vaccine-induced clones were SARS-CoV-2 mono-reactive, and only 1 of 255 was cross-reactive with common cold coronaviruses.

Library method: the immunoSEQ multiplex PCR assay. DNA from the cultured, isolated CD4+ T cells was subjected to TCR beta CDR3 sequencing. The authors processed their data as follows. Non-productive TCR sequences were discarded, and reads were trimmed to the CDR3 region, with only CDR3s of 7 or more amino acids retained. Antigen-specific clonotypes were identified using the MANAFEST web app by comparison of expansion in peptide wells against reference cultures. To be called positive, a clone needed expansion at FDR<0.05 compared with the reference and with all other wells, an odds ratio greater than 5, and a frequency greater than 0.1% in two replicate wells. A clonotype was defined as cross-reactive if the clonotype was significantly expanded both in SARS-CoV-2 spike wells and in at least one common cold coronavirus spike condition. Using the stringdist R package, CDR3 similarity was measured by Levenshtein distance, and unrooted trees were constructed with ape in R 3.6.1. This is the immuneACCESS table as TCRdb keeps it, with only in-frame sequences that have V and J called. A part of the clones is gone; compared with another copy, unresolved V genes explain less than half, and the rest is unexplained. V, J and clone size are taken as reported in that table, and D and trimming were inferred from the DNA itself. The sample yields fewer than 75,000 clones; more than 60% were counted once. The top ten constitute approximately 2.3% of the sample.

After less than eleven days of culture, CD4+ T cells were isolated with the EasySep CD4+ T cell isolation kit. Two doses of either the BNT162b2 or the mRNA-1273 mRNA SARS-CoV-2 vaccine were administered to participants. The absence of prior SARS-CoV-2 infection in healthy vaccine recipients was confirmed by negative nucleocapsid antibodies before and after vaccination. On days 3 and 7, half of the culture medium was replaced with fresh IL-2-containing medium. Unless noted otherwise, every peptide stimulation condition was grown in triplicate wells. PBMC were separated from whole blood using Ficoll-Paque Plus gradient centrifugation and were then either cryopreserved at -140C or used fresh. Genomic DNA was extracted from cultured CD4+ T cells with the QIAamp micro DNA kit. Points on this clone: Its specific antigen is unknown. No quality values exist for individual bases; no much larger clone is one base distant.

Sequenced here: CD4+ T cells from PBMCs cultured without peptide, sampled after COVID-19 vaccination. The origin of this receptor is a human donor who received a COVID-19 vaccine.

The CDR3 reads CASSEGTPEKLFF. The DNA is as follows: TGTGCCAGCAGTGAGGGGACACCTGAAAAACTGTTTTTT. This sequence uses TRBV28 and TRBJ1-4; the D gene is perhaps TRBD1, from 6 matching bases. Via the germline V gene, CDR1 is MDHEN and CDR2 SYDVKM. V and J lose 5 bases and 7 bases, and a span of 11 bases separates them. Including the terminal cysteine and phenylalanine, the CDR3 comprises 13 residues. The kept DNA is CDR3 alone, 39 bases in frame from the first base.